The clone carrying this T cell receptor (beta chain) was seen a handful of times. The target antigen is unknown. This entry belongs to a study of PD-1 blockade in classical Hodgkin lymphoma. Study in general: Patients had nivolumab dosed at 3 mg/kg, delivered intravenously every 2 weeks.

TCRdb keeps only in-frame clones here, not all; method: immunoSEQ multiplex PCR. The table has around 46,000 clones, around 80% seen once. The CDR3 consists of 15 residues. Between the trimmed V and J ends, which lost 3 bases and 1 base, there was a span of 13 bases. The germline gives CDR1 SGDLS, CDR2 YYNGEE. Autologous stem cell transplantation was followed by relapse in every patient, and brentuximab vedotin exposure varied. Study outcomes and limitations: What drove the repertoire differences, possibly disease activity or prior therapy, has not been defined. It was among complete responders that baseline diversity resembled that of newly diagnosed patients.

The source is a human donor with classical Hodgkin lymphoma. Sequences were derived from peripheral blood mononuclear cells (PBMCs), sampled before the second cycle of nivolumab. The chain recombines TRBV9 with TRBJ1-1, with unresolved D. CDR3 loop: CASSATSVGNTEAFF. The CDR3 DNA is TGTGCCAGCAGCGCCACCTCAGTGGGGAACACTGAAGCTTTCTTT. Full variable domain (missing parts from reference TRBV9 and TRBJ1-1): DSGVTQTPKHLITATGQRVTLRCSPRSGDLSVYWYQQSLDQGLQFLIQYYNGEERAKGNILERFSAQQFPDLHSELNLSSLELGDSALYFCASSATSVGNTEAFFGQGTRLTVV.